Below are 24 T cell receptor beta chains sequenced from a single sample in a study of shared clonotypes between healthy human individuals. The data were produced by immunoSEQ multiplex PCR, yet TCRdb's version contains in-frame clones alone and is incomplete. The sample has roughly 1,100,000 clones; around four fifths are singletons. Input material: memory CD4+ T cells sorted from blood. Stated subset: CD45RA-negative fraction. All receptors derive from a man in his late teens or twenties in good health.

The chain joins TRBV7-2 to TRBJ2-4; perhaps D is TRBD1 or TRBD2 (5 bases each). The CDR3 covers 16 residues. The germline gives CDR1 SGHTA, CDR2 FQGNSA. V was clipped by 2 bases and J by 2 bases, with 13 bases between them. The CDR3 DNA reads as TGTGCCAGCAGCTTAAAGTCTGGGGGAACCAAAAACATTCAGTACTTC. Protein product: CASSLKSGGTKNIQYF.

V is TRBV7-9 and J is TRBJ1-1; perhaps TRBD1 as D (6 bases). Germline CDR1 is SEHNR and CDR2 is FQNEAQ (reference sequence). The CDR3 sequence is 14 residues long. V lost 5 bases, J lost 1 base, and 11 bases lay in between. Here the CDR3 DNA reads TGTGCCAGCAGCCACAAGACAGGGAACACTGAAGCTTTCTTT. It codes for CASSHKTGNTEAFF.

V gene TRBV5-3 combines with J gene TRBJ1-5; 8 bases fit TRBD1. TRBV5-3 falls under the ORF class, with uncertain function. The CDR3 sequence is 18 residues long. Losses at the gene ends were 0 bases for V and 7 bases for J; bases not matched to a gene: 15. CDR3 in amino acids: CARSLANRAGGRKQPQHF. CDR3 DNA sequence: TGTGCCAGAAGCTTGGCCAATAGGGCAGGGGGCAGAAAACAGCCCCAGCATTTT.

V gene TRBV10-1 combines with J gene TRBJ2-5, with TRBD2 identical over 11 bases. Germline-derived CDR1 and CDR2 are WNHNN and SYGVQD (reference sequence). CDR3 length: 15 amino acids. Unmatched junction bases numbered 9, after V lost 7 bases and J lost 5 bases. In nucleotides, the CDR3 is TGCGCCAGCATTAGGAGACTAGCGGGGATCGAGACCCAGTACTTC. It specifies CASIRRLAGIETQYF.

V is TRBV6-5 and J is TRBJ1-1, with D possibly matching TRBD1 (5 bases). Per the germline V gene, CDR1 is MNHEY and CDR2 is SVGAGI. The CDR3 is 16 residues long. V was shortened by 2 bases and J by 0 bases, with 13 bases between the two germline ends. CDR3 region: CASSYNPGRVNTEAFF. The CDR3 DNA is TGTGCCAGCAGTTACAACCCCGGCAGGGTGAACACTGAAGCTTTCTTT.

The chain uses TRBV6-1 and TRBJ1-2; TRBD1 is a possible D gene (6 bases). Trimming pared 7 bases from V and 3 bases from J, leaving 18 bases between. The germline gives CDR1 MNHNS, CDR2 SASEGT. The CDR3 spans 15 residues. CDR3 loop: CASMGGEGKYYGYTF. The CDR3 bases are TGTGCCAGCATGGGGGGCGAGGGAAAATACTATGGCTACACCTTC.

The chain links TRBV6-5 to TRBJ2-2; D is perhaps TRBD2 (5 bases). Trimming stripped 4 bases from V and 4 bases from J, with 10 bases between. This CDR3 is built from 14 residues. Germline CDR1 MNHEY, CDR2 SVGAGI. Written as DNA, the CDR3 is TGTGCCAGCAGTTTAGGAGGCCCCACCGGGGAGCTGTTTTTT. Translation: CASSLGGPTGELFF.

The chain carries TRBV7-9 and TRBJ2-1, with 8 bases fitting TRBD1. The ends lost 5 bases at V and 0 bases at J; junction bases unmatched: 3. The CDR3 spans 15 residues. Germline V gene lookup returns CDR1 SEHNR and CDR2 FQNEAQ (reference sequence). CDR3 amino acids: CASSAGGGSYNEQFF. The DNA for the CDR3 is TGTGCCAGCAGCGCAGGGGGCGGCTCCTACAATGAGCAGTTCTTC.

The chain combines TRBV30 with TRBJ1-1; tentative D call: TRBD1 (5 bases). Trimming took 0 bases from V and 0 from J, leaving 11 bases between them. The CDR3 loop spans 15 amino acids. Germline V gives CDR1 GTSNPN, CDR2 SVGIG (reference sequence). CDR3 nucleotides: TGTGCCTGGAGTGTACGGGGGACTTTGAACACTGAAGCTTTCTTT. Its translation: CAWSVRGTLNTEAFF.

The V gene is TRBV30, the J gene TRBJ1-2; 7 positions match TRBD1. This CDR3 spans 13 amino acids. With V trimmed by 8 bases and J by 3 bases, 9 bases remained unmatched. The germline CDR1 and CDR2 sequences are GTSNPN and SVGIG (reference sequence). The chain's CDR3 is CATSQGGDYGYTF. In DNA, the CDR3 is TGTGCCACGTCGCAGGGGGGCGACTATGGCTACACCTTC.

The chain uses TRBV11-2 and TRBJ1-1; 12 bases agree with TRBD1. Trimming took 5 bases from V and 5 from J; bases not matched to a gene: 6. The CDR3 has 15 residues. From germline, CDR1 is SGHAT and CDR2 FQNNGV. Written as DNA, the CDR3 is TGTGCCAGCAGCCCGGGACAGGGGGCGATTACTGAAGCTTTCTTT. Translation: CASSPGQGAITEAFF.

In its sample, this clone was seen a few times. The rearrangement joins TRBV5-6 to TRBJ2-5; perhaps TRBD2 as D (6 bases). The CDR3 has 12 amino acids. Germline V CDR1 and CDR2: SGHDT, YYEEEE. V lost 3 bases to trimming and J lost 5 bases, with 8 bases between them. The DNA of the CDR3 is TGTGCCAGCAGCTGGGGACTTGAGACCCAGTACTTC. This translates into CASSWGLETQYF.

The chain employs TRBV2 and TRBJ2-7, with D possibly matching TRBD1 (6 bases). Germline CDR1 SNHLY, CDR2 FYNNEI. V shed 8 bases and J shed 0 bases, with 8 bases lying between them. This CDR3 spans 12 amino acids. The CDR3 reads CASGQSSYEQYF. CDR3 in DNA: TGTGCCAGCGGACAGAGCTCCTACGAGCAGTACTTC. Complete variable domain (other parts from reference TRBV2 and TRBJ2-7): EPEVTQTPSHQVTQMGQEVILRCVPISNHLYFYWYRQILGQKVEFLVSFYNNEISEKSEIFDDQFSVERPDGSNFTLKIRSTKLEDSAMYFCASGQSSYEQYFGPGTRLTVT.

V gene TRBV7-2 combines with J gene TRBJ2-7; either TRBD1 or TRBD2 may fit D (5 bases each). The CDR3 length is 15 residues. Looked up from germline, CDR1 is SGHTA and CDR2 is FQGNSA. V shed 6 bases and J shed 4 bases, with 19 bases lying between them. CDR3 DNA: TGTGCCAGCAGGCCCTCGGGAAGGGGAACATACGAGCAGTACTTC. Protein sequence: CASRPSGRGTYEQYF.

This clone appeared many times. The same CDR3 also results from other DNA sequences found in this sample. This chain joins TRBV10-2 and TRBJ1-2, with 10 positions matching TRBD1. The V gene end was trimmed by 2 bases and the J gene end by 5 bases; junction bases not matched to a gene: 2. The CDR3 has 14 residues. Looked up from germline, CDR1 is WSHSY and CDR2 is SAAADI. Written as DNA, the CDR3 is TGCGCCAGCAGTGAGCAGGGACAGGGGTATGGCTACACCTTC. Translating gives CASSEQGQGYGYTF.

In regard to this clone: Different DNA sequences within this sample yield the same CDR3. The CDR3 spells CASSVNRGGTEAFF. The CDR3 region has the DNA TGTGCCAGCAGTGTGAACAGGGGAGGCACTGAAGCTTTCTTT. The chain couples TRBV6-1 to TRBJ1-1, with 7 nucleotides matching TRBD1. V gave up 4 bases and J gave up 4 bases; unmatched junction bases: 6. The CDR3 loop spans 14 amino acids. Per the germline V gene, CDR1 is MNHNS and CDR2 is SASEGT.

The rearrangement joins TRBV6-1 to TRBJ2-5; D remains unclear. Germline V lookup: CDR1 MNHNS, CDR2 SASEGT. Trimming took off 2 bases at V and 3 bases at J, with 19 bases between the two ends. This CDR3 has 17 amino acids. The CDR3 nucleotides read TGTGCCAGCAGTGAACCCTGGCCGTCGACCCCAAAAGAGACCCAGTACTTC. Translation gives CASSEPWPSTPKETQYF.

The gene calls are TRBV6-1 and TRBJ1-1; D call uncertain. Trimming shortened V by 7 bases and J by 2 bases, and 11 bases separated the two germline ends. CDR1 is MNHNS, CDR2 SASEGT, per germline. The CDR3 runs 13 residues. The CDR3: CASNLLLNTEAFF. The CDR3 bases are TGTGCCAGCAATTTACTTTTAAACACTGAAGCTTTCTTT.

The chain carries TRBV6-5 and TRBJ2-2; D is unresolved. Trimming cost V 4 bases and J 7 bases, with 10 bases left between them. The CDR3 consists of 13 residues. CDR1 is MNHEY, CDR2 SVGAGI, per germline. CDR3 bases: TGTGCCAGCAGTTTCGCGCACGGCGGGGAGCTGTTTTTT. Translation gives CASSFAHGGELFF.

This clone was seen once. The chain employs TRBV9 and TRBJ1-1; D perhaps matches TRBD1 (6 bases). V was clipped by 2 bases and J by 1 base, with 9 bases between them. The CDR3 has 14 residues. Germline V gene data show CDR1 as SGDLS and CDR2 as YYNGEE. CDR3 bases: TGTGCCAGCAGCGTGGACAGCAAGAACACTGAAGCTTTCTTT. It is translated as CASSVDSKNTEAFF. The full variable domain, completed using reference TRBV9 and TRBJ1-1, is DSGVTQTPKHLITATGQRVTLRCSPRSGDLSVYWYQQSLDQGLQFLIQYYNGEERAKGNILERFSAQQFPDLHSELNLSSLELGDSALYFCASSVDSKNTEAFFGQGTRLTVV.

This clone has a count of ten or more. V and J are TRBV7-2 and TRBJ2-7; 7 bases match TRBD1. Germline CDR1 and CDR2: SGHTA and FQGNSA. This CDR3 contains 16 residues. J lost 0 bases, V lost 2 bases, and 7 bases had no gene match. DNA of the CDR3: TGTGCCAGCAGCTTAATAACCGGGACAGACTCCTACGAGCAGTACTTC. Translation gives CASSLITGTDSYEQYF. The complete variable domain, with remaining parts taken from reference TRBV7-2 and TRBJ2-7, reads GAGVSQSPSNKVTEKGKDVELRCDPISGHTALYWYRQSLGQGLEFLIYFQGNSAPDKSGLPSDRFSAERTGGSVSTLTIQRTQQEDSAVYLCASSLITGTDSYEQYFGPGTRLTVT.

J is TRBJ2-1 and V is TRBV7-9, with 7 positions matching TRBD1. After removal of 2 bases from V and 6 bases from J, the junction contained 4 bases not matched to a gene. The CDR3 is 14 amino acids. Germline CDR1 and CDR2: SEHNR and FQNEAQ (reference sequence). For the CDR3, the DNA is TGTGCCAGCAGCTTAACGACAGGGCCCAATGAGCAGTTCTTC. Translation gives CASSLTTGPNEQFF.

The CDR3 is CASSLARTVYGYTF. The CDR3, as DNA: TGTGCCAGCAGCTTAGCGAGGACAGTCTATGGCTACACCTTC. The genes are TRBV7-8 and TRBJ1-2, with TRBD1 as a possible D gene (6 bases). This CDR3 spans 14 amino acids. Per the germline V gene, CDR1 is SGHVS and CDR2 is FQNEAQ. Trimming shortened V by 0 bases and J by 4 bases, and 9 bases separated the two germline ends.

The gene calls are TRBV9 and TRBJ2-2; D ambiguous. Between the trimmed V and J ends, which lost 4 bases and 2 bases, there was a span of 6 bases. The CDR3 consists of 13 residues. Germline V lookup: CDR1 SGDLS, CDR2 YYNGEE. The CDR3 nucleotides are TGTGCCAGCAGCTCCAGTAACACCGGGGAGCTGTTTTTT. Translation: CASSSSNTGELFF.